This entry is about one T cell receptor (beta chain). Antigen specificity is unknown. Germline CDR1 reads SGHKS; CDR2 reads YYEKEE (reference sequence). Trimming cost V 0 bases and J 2 bases, with 8 bases left between them. The CDR3 extends over 14 amino acids. This sample was included in a study of cytomegalovirus exposure and HLA in healthy donors. PCR primers comprised 60 Vbeta and 13 Jbeta primers. TCRdb's copy holds only in-frame clones and misses some; the assay was immunoSEQ multiplex PCR. The profile shows approximately 220,000 clones, approximately 80% of them singletons. Overall study results and limits: Later analysis identified a missense DCLRE1C variant that was linked to TCR beta V- and J-gene trimming. Across HLA loci, a later analysis found differing TCR association rates, with DRB1 most and HLA-C fewest. Approximately 160 TCR beta chains were listed as cytomegalovirus-associated. In presence/absence analyses, roughly uniform sequencing depth across donors was assumed.

The source is a man aged 40-49 years in good health and CMV-seronegative. The sample was PBMCs. The V gene is TRBV5-5, the J gene TRBJ2-5, with D maybe TRBD1 (5 bases). DNA of the CDR3: TGTGCCAGCAGCTTGGTAGGGGTTCAAGAGACCCAGTACTTC. This encodes CASSLVGVQETQYF.